What follows is one T cell receptor (beta chain) and its context. This clone was found once. Its antigen is still unknown. No quality values exist for individual bases; no much larger clone is one base distant. The sample comes from a study of blood T cell repertoires in COVID-19 (dated by TCRdb to 2020 to 2022). Broadly, across the study: Samples from collaborators originated in the United States, Italy and Spain and spanned both the acute and convalescent phases of COVID-19. The repertoires were made available in a free public database intended to serve as a resource for research on the immune response to SARS-CoV-2. Where available, HLA class I and class II types were taken from metadata supplied by the sample provider and were not determined by assay-based typing. The material from the prospective study consisted of cDNA or gDNA derived from T cells, B-cell-depleted T cells, or PBMCs. Subjects who had been exposed to COVID-19, were actively infected with it, or had recovered from it provided the deeply sampled blood TCRbeta repertoires that made up the dataset. Samples were obtained from the ongoing ImmuneRACE study (first 160 participants) and from 1,000 to 1,500 subjects provided by 6 global collaborators. Sample metadata almost always included a de-identified subject ID, COVID-19 status, age in years and sex. The paper's findings and limits, for the study overall: The quantity of clinical and demographic metadata differed by source and by participant and was supplied without curation.

Spanning cysteine to phenylalanine, the CDR3 consists of 15 amino acids. CDR3 DNA is the only sequence kept; it has 45 bases, read in frame from the first base. Taken from the germline V gene, the CDR1 and CDR2 loops are SGHTA and FQGNSA. The germline V and J ends show losses of 2 bases and 4 bases respectively, and no gene match explains 2 bases of the junction. The collaborating institutions used their own protocols to collect whole blood in K2EDTA tubes. For TCRbeta analysis, collaborators shipped samples in one of three forms: frozen whole blood, isolated PBMCs, or DNA extracted from either of those sample types. TCRbeta CDR3 regions were amplified from genomic DNA by means of the immunoSEQ Assay, a bias-controlled multiplex PCR. The published analysis was carried out like this. The number of nucleated cells in each sample was estimated from the amplification of reference gene primers within the assay. To quantify the absolute abundance of each unique TCRbeta CDR3 rearrangement, sequence reads were collapsed and filtered. For each sample, productive Simpson clonality was calculated as the square root of Simpson's diversity index across productive rearrangements. In TCRdb, the immuneACCESS table is reduced to in-frame sequences with V and J assigned. These tables do not hold every clone; where another copy was compared, an unresolved V gene accounts for under half, and the others remain unexplained. The D gene and trimming were derived from the DNA, and the V and J assignments and clone size from that table. The sample has approximately 70,000 clones on record, about four fifths of them singletons. Of the sample, around 20% is held by the ten largest clones.

The V and J genes are TRBV7-2 and TRBJ1-4; 9 nucleotides in the junction match TRBD1. The source of this sequence is a human donor in a cohort sampled during active COVID-19. Sequencing was done on a sample of peripheral blood. The nucleotide sequence reads as follows: TGTGCCAGCAGCTTAAGGGGACAGGGTAATGAAAAACTGTTTTTT. Translation gives CASSLRGQGNEKLFF.